The rows below give T cell receptor beta chains drawn from one sample of a study of CD8 T cells in ankylosing spondylitis. One entry per CDR3 protein results from TCRdb running MiXCR on the 5' RACE reads. The data show roughly 180,000 distinct CDR3 sequences, with approximately 12% seen just once and about 10% held by the top ten. The specimen sequenced was blood, either unsorted or a sorted T cell fraction (not recorded which). These receptors were taken from a female donor with ankylosing spondylitis or in good health (not recorded which). Both conserved end residues are part of each CDR3. The order of the fields is V gene, D gene, clone size, J gene, CDR3 DNA, CDR3 protein. The D gene is left open where the match is weak. A clone size is listed for some rows: how often the clone was seen (once, few, many), or a class if it is expanded.

TRBV23-1	.	few	TRBJ2-3	TGCGCCAGCAGTCAACTGGATACGCAGTATTTT	CASSQLDTQYF
TRBV27	.	few	TRBJ2-7	TGTGCCAGCAGTTTATCGGCAGGGGGGGCCTACGAGCAGTACTTC	CASSLSAGGAYEQYF
TRBV15	TRBD1	many	TRBJ2-7	TGTGCCACCTCGGGACAGGGGGCGGGCGAGCAGTACTTC	CATSGQGAGEQYF
TRBV29-1	.	medium-sized	TRBJ1-2	TGCAGCGTGACCCCTAGGGATAGCTATGGCTACACCTTC	CSVTPRDSYGYTF
TRBV19	TRBD1	few	TRBJ1-4	TGTGCCAGTAGGCGACGACAGGGGACTAATGAAAAACTGTTTTTT	CASRRRQGTNEKLFF
TRBV5-1	.	few	TRBJ1-1	TGCGCCAGCAGCGAACGCTCGTCTGGTCCGAACACTGAAGCTTTCTTT	CASSERSSGPNTEAFF
TRBV28	.	few	TRBJ2-1	TGTGCCAGCAGTCAACAAAGGGATGAGCAGTTCTTC	CASSQQRDEQFF
TRBV29-1	TRBD2	many	TRBJ2-3	TGCGGTAGCGGGGGGAAGAGGACAGATACGCAGTATTTT	CGSGGKRTDTQYF
TRBV20-1	TRBD1	many	TRBJ1-4	TGCAGTGCCACAGGGGGATTGGATGAAAAACTGTTTTTT	CSATGGLDEKLFF
TRBV20-1	.	few	TRBJ2-7	TGCAGTGCTAGACTCGGTATAAGCTACGAGCAGTACTTC	CSARLGISYEQYF
TRBV7-9	.	few	TRBJ1-1	TGTGCCAGCAGCTTTTGGGGGGACACTGAAGCTTTCTTT	CASSFWGDTEAFF
TRBV7-2	.	.	TRBJ2-3	TGTGCCAGCAGCCCACCGGGACTCAATACGCAGTATTTT	CASSPPGLNTQYF
TRBV5-1	TRBD2	.	TRBJ2-1	TGCGCCAGCAGCTTGGTAGCGGGGGTATCCTACAATGAGCAGTTCTTC	CASSLVAGVSYNEQFF
TRBV20-1	.	few	TRBJ2-1	TGCAGTGCTAGGCGGTTTTGGGACGGTTCCTACAATGAGCAGTTCTTC	CSARRFWDGSYNEQFF
TRBV2	TRBD1	few	TRBJ2-2	TGTGCCAGCCGGGGACAGGGGCTATCCACCGGGGAGCTGTTTTTT	CASRGQGLSTGELFF
TRBV7-7	TRBD2	few	TRBJ2-1	TGTGCCAGCAGCCGATTAGCGGGAGGGACCTATGAGCAGTTCTTC	CASSRLAGGTYEQFF
TRBV12-3/TRBV12-4	.	many	TRBJ2-7	TGTGCCAGCAGTTTAGTCACCTACAGCGAGCAGTACTTC	CASSLVTYSEQYF
TRBV7-2	.	few	TRBJ1-6	TGTGCCAGCAGCTTAGACGGCCGGAACGATTCACCCCTCCACTTT	CASSLDGRNDSPLHF
TRBV20-1	.	many	TRBJ2-5	TGCAGTGCTGAGGGGGGAGAGACCCAGTACTTC	CSAEGGETQYF
TRBV5-8	.	many	TRBJ1-1	TGTGCCAGCAGCTGGGCTTTCGGGGTCACTGAAGCTTTCTTT	CASSWAFGVTEAFF
TRBV28	TRBD2	.	TRBJ2-7	TGTGCCAGCAGTTTAACCCTTCCGACTAGCGGGAGATTCTTC	CASSLTLPTSGRFF
TRBV29-1	.	.	TRBJ1-1	TGCAGCGTTGAAGACAGGATGAGCACTGAAGCTTTCTTT	CSVEDRMSTEAFF
TRBV4-1	TRBD1	few	TRBJ1-1	TGCGCCAGCACCTCAGGGGGGAGACCTGAAGCTTTCTTT	CASTSGGRPEAFF
TRBV20-1	.	few	TRBJ1-6	TGCAGTGCTAGCCGGGGCAATAATTCACCCCTCCACTTT	CSASRGNNSPLHF
TRBV7-3	TRBD1	many	TRBJ2-1	TGTGCCAGCAGGTTCACAGGGGAAAATGAGCAGTTCTTC	CASRFTGENEQFF
TRBV7-2	.	many	TRBJ1-1	TGTGCCAGCAGCTTACTAGGGGGTGAAGCTTTCTTT	CASSLLGGEAFF
TRBV18	TRBD2	.	TRBJ2-5	TGTGCCAGCTCGCGCGGACTAGCGGGGCAAGAGACCCAGTACTTC	CASSRGLAGQETQYF
TRBV12-3/TRBV12-4	TRBD1	many	TRBJ1-1	TGTGCCAGCAGCAGACAGGGAAGGGCTTTCTTT	CASSRQGRAFF
TRBV29-1	.	many	TRBJ1-4	TGCAGCGTTGGGGGGGGAGCAACTAATGAAAAACTGTTTTTT	CSVGGGATNEKLFF
TRBV7-9	.	once	TRBJ1-1	TGTGCCAGCAGCCCACTGAGGAACATTGAAGCTTTCTTT	CASSPLRNIEAFF
TRBV5-1	.	many	TRBJ1-2	TGCGCCAGCAGCTCAAACCCGGGGGGAGGCTACACCTTC	CASSSNPGGGYTF
TRBV18	TRBD2	.	TRBJ2-1	TGTGCCAGCTCACCACCAGAAGCGGGGAAGGGCAATGAGCAGTTCTTC	CASSPPEAGKGNEQFF
TRBV27	TRBD2	.	TRBJ2-2	TGTGCCAGCATTCACCTGGGGAGGGTCACCGGGGAGCCGTTTTTT	CASIHLGRVTGEPFF
TRBV2	TRBD2	few	TRBJ2-3	TGTGCCAGCAGTGAAATCGGACTAGCGGGAGTTGGTGCAGATACGCAGTATTTT	CASSEIGLAGVGADTQYF
TRBV20-1	.	many	TRBJ2-3	TGCAGTGCTCCACGGGAGCGATCAGATACGCAGTATTTT	CSAPRERSDTQYF
TRBV6-2/TRBV6-3	.	few	TRBJ1-5	TGTGCCAGCAGTCCCCCGGAGAGTGTGGGCAATCAGCCCCAGCATTTT	CASSPPESVGNQPQHF
TRBV24-1	.	many	TRBJ2-3	TGTGCCACCAGTCTACCTATGTCAGATACGCAGTATTTT	CATSLPMSDTQYF
TRBV18	TRBD1	many	TRBJ1-2	TGTGCCAGCTCAACGGACAGGGGTTATGGCTACACCTTC	CASSTDRGYGYTF
TRBV5-1	.	many	TRBJ2-7	TGCGCCAGCAGCCCTGATCGGAACTCCTACGAGCAGTACTTC	CASSPDRNSYEQYF
TRBV7-2	TRBD2	many	TRBJ2-1	TGTGAGGTAGCGGGCTACAATGAGCAGTTCTTC	CEVAGYNEQFF
TRBV5-1	TRBD2	many	TRBJ2-1	TGCGCCAGCAGCCTACGATCCGGGACTAGCGGGTTAAATGAGCAGTTCTTC	CASSLRSGTSGLNEQFF
TRBV5-5	TRBD1	many	TRBJ1-2	TGTGCCAGCAGCTTGGACAGGGGAGGGTATGGCTACACCTTC	CASSLDRGGYGYTF
TRBV12-5	TRBD1	few	TRBJ1-1	TGTGCTAGTGGTTTGGCCTTACCGGACAGGGGGCTGGATGAAGCTTTCTTT	CASGLALPDRGLDEAFF
TRBV24-1	.	many	TRBJ2-1	TGTGCCACCAGTGATTTCACCCTGCTGAGTGAGCAGTTCTTC	CATSDFTLLSEQFF
TRBV19	TRBD1	few	TRBJ2-3	TGTGCCAGTAGTGGGCGGGACAGGGGATCTTCAGATACGCAGTATTTT	CASSGRDRGSSDTQYF
TRBV20-1	TRBD2	many	TRBJ2-7	TGCAGTGCTAGAACTAGCGGGAGAGACGAGCAGTACTTC	CSARTSGRDEQYF
TRBV12-3/TRBV12-4	.	many	TRBJ1-3	TGTGCCAGCAGGCTTTCGGGGGCCCGAAACACCATATATTTT	CASRLSGARNTIYF